This passage covers 29 T cell receptor beta chains from one sample sequenced in a study (dated by TCRdb to the mid-2010s). Receptors were amplified or captured by RT-PCR. TCRdb records Illumina MiSeq as the sequencer. The raw public data were reprocessed by TCRdb itself: fastp quality trimming at Q25, MiXCR clonotype calling, in-frame beta chains only. Each CDR3 protein gets just one entry, which takes the most common genes and DNA from the rows behind it. This sample gives around 700,000 distinct CDR3 sequences in total; approximately 14% of them show up just once. Clones ranked in the top ten supply 3.6% of the sample. The sequenced sample was memory CD4+ T cells from blood. Source of these receptors: a female donor in good health, serving as a healthy control.

This clonotype was detected ten times or more. This rearrangement joins TRBV7-8 to TRBJ2-7; 9 nucleotides agree with TRBD1. CDR3 size: 16 residues. Losses at the gene ends were 4 bases for V and 0 bases for J; bases not matched to a gene: 7. CDR1 is SGHVS, CDR2 FQNEAQ, per germline. The CDR3 coding sequence is TGTGCCAGCAGCTCCACAGGGGGCGTGAGCTCCTACGAGCAGTACTTC. This translates into CASSSTGGVSSYEQYF.

V and J are TRBV18 and TRBJ2-1, with D uncertain. From germline, CDR1 is KGHSH and CDR2 LQKENI. V was cut by 3 bases and J by 2 bases, with 8 bases left in between. The CDR3 has 14 amino acids. The CDR3 is CASSPRVAYNEQFF. CDR3 nucleotides: TGTGCCAGCTCACCCCGGGTCGCCTACAATGAGCAGTTCTTC.

The chain uses TRBV5-1 and TRBJ2-7; tentatively, D is TRBD2 (6 bases). V was clipped by 0 bases and J by 5 bases, with 12 bases between them. Germline V gene lookup returns CDR1 SGHRS and CDR2 YFSETQ. The CDR3 runs to 14 residues. CDR3 amino acids: CASSLVSWRDEQYF. In nucleotides, the CDR3 is TGCGCCAGCAGCTTGGTGTCTTGGAGGGACGAGCAGTACTTC.

In this sample, this clonotype turned up a few times. The chain couples TRBV20-1 to TRBJ1-5, with 10 bases identical to TRBD1. Trimming at V came to 1 base and at J to 4 bases, leaving 13 bases not matched to a gene. Germline values: CDR1 DFQATT, CDR2 SNEGSKA (reference sequence). The CDR3 is 18 amino acids. The CDR3 bases are TGCAGTGCTAGAGTCACCGGGACAGGGGTGGTCGGTAATCAGCCCCAGCATTTT. This codes for CSARVTGTGVVGNQPQHF.

The rearrangement links TRBV30 to TRBJ2-7, with D perhaps TRBD1 or TRBD2 (5 bases each). The CDR3 is made up of 14 amino acids. V gave up 3 bases and J gave up 3 bases, with 15 bases separating them. CDR1 is GTSNPN and CDR2 is SVGIG in the germline V gene (reference sequence). This CDR3 is CAWRATSGGYEQYF. The CDR3 DNA reads TGTGCCTGGAGGGCTACTAGTGGGGGCTACGAGCAGTACTTC.

Many counts were recorded for this clonotype. This chain links TRBV5-1 with TRBJ2-1; 8 nucleotides line up with TRBD1. V shed 4 bases and J 15 bases; nucleotides not matched to a gene: 12. Per the germline V gene, CDR1 is SGHRS and CDR2 is YFSETQ. The CDR3 runs 13 residues. The DNA for the CDR3 is TGCGCCAGCAGCACATATACCCAGGGGGCCTGGTTCTTC. Encoded protein: CASSTYTQGAWFF.

The rearrangement links TRBV5-5 to TRBJ2-5; D remains unclear. This CDR3 has 14 residues. Per the germline V gene, CDR1 is SGHKS and CDR2 is YYEKEE (reference sequence). V dropped 1 base and J dropped 0 bases, with 7 bases sitting between them. CDR3 in amino acids: CASSLSRNQETQYF. The CDR3 DNA sequence: TGTGCCAGCAGCTTGTCCAGGAACCAAGAGACCCAGTACTTC.

This clonotype was seen ten or more times. V usage is TRBV4-3 and J usage is TRBJ2-7; tentatively, D is TRBD2 (6 bases). The CDR3 length is 15 residues. Trimming took off 4 bases at V and 6 bases at J, with 19 bases between the two ends. Per the germline V gene, CDR1 is LGHNA and CDR2 is YSLEER. The chain's CDR3 is CASSLDGGRSGEQYF. The CDR3 DNA reads TGCGCCAGCAGCCTTGACGGGGGACGCTCGGGCGAGCAGTACTTC.

The chain employs TRBV7-2 and TRBJ1-1; maybe TRBD1 (6 bases). Germline-derived CDR1 and CDR2 are SGHTA and FQGNSA. The CDR3 sequence is 13 residues long. Deletions cut 7 bases from V and 4 bases from J, with 13 bases between. The CDR3, as DNA: TGTGCCAGCAACATAGGGGGGGCCACTGAAGCTTTCTTT. It yields the protein CASNIGGATEAFF.

This chain joins TRBV7-9 and TRBJ2-4; TRBD1 agrees at 10 bases. This CDR3 contains 17 residues. V shed 11 bases and J 2 bases; nucleotides not matched to a gene: 15. Germline loops: CDR1 SEHNR, CDR2 FQNEAQ (reference sequence). The CDR3 nucleotides are TGTGCCGGGAGGCCTTTCGGACAGGGGGATACCAAAAACATTCAGTACTTC. Translating it yields CAGRPFGQGDTKNIQYF.

The genes are TRBV5-1 and TRBJ2-5; D is undetermined. This CDR3 has 15 amino acids. V dropped 6 bases and J dropped 2 bases, with 17 bases sitting between them. The germline V gene has CDR1 SGHRS and CDR2 YFSETQ. This chain's CDR3 is CASTRGGSIQETQYF. CDR3 DNA sequence: TGCGCCAGCACCCGCGGTGGCAGCATTCAAGAGACCCAGTACTTC. Complete variable domain (other parts from reference TRBV5-1 and TRBJ2-5): KAGVTQTPRYLIKTRGQQVTLSCSPISGHRSVSWYQQTPGQGLQFLFEYFSETQRNKGNFPGRFSGRQFSNSRSEMNVSTLELGDSALYLCASTRGGSIQETQYFGPGTRLLVL.

Only a few counts were recorded for this clonotype. J is TRBJ1-6 and V is TRBV20-1, with D perhaps TRBD1 (5 bases). Trimming removed 3 bases at V and 4 bases at J, with 22 bases between. Germline-derived CDR1 and CDR2 are DFQATT and SNEGSKA (reference sequence). The length of the CDR3 is 18 residues. The CDR3 sequence is CSASGGGYTFSYNSPLHF. The CDR3 DNA reads TGCAGTGCTAGTGGGGGGGGGTACACCTTCTCTTATAATTCACCCCTCCACTTT.

The table lists this clonotype with a few counts. The chain carries TRBV20-1 and TRBJ2-3, with unresolved D. Germline V gene lookup returns CDR1 DFQATT and CDR2 SNEGSKA (reference sequence). V lost 0 bases to trimming and J lost 6 bases, with 10 bases between them. The CDR3 length is 13 residues. The CDR3 is CSARDGTLDTQYF. DNA for the CDR3: TGCAGTGCTAGAGACGGCACCCTTGATACGCAGTATTTT.

The chain joins TRBV25-1 to TRBJ2-1; 13 bases are a match to TRBD2. CDR1 is MGHDK and CDR2 is SYGVNS in the germline V gene. V dropped 3 bases and J dropped 7; count of bases not matched to a gene: 9. The CDR3 covers 17 residues. The CDR3 spells CASSDYQLAGGKNEQFF. The CDR3 nucleotides are TGTGCCAGCAGTGACTACCAACTAGCGGGAGGGAAAAATGAGCAGTTCTTC.

This clonotype was observed at least ten times. The chain carries TRBV15 and TRBJ1-2; D call uncertain. The V gene's germline CDR1 is LNHNV and CDR2 YYDKDF (reference sequence). Trimming left V 0 bases short and J 4 bases short, with 6 bases between. The CDR3 has 13 residues. CDR3 nucleotide sequence: TGTGCCACCAGCAGAGATCCCCCCTATGGCTACACCTTC. It specifies CATSRDPPYGYTF.

This clonotype has ten or more counts. The CDR3 nucleotides are TGTGCCAGCAGTCCCGGGGACTCCCAAGTGCGAGAGCAGTACTTC. This translates into CASSPGDSQVREQYF. The genes are TRBV28 and TRBJ2-7, with D possibly being TRBD2 (6 bases). This CDR3 has 15 residues. Trimming shortened V by 5 bases and J by 7 bases, and 21 bases separated the two germline ends. CDR1 is MDHEN, CDR2 SYDVKM, per germline.

The chain couples TRBV27 to TRBJ2-7; TRBD2 aligns across 11 bases. Germline lookup yields CDR1 MNHEY and CDR2 SMNVEV (reference sequence). V was pared by 4 bases and J by 0 bases, with 14 bases of the junction left unmatched. There are 19 residues in the CDR3. The CDR3 loop reads CASSSRHGTSGLPSYEQYF. As DNA, the CDR3 is TGTGCCAGCAGTTCCCGTCACGGGACTAGCGGACTTCCCTCCTACGAGCAGTACTTC.

The sample holds a few counts of this clonotype. The chain employs TRBV7-9 and TRBJ1-3; a possible D gene is TRBD1 (6 bases). The ends were cut back, 1 base at V and 4 bases at J, with 11 bases in the middle. The V gene's germline CDR1 is SEHNR and CDR2 FQNEAQ (reference sequence). The CDR3 is 15 amino acids. This CDR3 is CASSLVTGGGNTIYF. The CDR3 DNA follows: TGTGCCAGCAGCTTAGTGACAGGTGGCGGAAACACCATATATTTT.

The CDR3 protein is CASSYYGLAGGQYNEQFF. In DNA form, the CDR3 reads TGTGCCAGCAGTTACTATGGACTAGCGGGAGGCCAATATAATGAGCAGTTCTTC. The J gene is TRBJ2-1, the V gene TRBV6-2 or TRBV6-3; 14 positions match TRBD2. The germline V gene has CDR1 MNHEY and CDR2 SVGEGT. The trim removed 1 base at V and 7 bases at J, leaving 9 bases unmatched. The CDR3 is made up of 18 amino acids.

The chain links TRBV3-1 to TRBJ2-7; D is unresolved. The V gene's germline CDR1 is LGHDT and CDR2 YNNKEL (reference sequence). Trimming took 1 base from V and 3 from J, leaving 16 bases between them. CDR3 length: 16 residues. In DNA form, the CDR3 reads TGTGCCAGCAGCCAAGGAAGTTCTCGGGCAGACTACGAGCAGTACTTC. This codes for CASSQGSSRADYEQYF.

This clonotype appeared many times. V and J are TRBV5-1 and TRBJ2-7; the match to TRBD2 covers 11 bases. Germline V gives CDR1 SGHRS, CDR2 YFSETQ. The CDR3 contains 15 residues. V lost 3 bases, J lost 2 bases, and 4 bases stayed unmatched. CDR3 protein: CASSSRLAGTYEQYF. For the CDR3, the DNA is TGCGCCAGCAGCTCCAGACTAGCGGGAACCTACGAGCAGTACTTC.

This clonotype appeared a few times. The rearrangement links TRBV20-1 to TRBJ2-3; 11 bases align to TRBD2. Germline V gives CDR1 DFQATT, CDR2 SNEGSKA (reference sequence). The junction had 10 bases not matched to a gene; V was cut back by 0 bases and J by 5 bases. This CDR3 has 17 amino acids. The CDR3 nucleotides read TGCAGTGCTAGAGATCCTCAACTAGCGGGAGCTGTAGATACGCAGTATTTT. It yields the protein CSARDPQLAGAVDTQYF.

The chain combines TRBV21-1 with TRBJ1-6; TRBD1 is the table's D call and was not checked against the DNA. TRBV21-1 is a listed pseudogene. This CDR3 spans 16 amino acids. The CDR3 DNA is TGTGCCAGCAGCCCCCGACAGAACCTCGGGAATTCACCCCTCCACTTT. Its translation is CASSPRQNLGNSPLHF.

The rearrangement joins TRBV20-1 to TRBJ2-3; D possibly corresponds to TRBD2 (5 bases). Germline CDR1 DFQATT, CDR2 SNEGSKA (reference sequence). Trimming shortened V by 2 bases and J by 5 bases, and 5 bases separated the two germline ends. The CDR3 length is 11 residues. The CDR3 DNA reads as TGCAGTGCTAGACGGGAAGATACGCAGTATTTT. It encodes CSARREDTQYF.

The V call is TRBV7-3, the J call TRBJ2-2; D is unresolved. V shed 4 bases and J shed 4 bases, with 4 bases lying between them. The length of the CDR3 is 12 residues. Germline V gives CDR1 SGHTA, CDR2 FQGTGA. The CDR3 region has the DNA TGTGCCAGCAGCTCTACCACCGGGGAGCTGTTTTTT. Translation: CASSSTTGELFF.

The chain couples TRBV5-1 to TRBJ2-5; 7 bases agree with TRBD1. CDR1 is SGHRS, CDR2 YFSETQ, per germline. The CDR3 consists of 15 residues. V dropped 6 bases and J dropped 7; count of bases not matched to a gene: 15. The CDR3 coding sequence is TGCGCCAGCACGAAAACAGGGGATCAGCGTGGGACCCAGTACTTC. Amino acids: CASTKTGDQRGTQYF.

This clonotype was observed a handful of times. V is TRBV7-3 and J is TRBJ1-1; no definite D call. The CDR3 spans 14 residues. Trimming shortened V by 5 bases and J by 3 bases, and 13 bases separated the two germline ends. Germline V gives CDR1 SGHTA, CDR2 FQGTGA. The CDR3 spells CASSANPRDTEAFF. In DNA, the CDR3 is TGTGCCAGCAGCGCCAACCCAAGGGACACTGAAGCTTTCTTT.

This clonotype was counted ten times or more. The rearrangement joins TRBV6-5 to TRBJ2-1, with D maybe TRBD1 (6 bases). This CDR3 has 13 amino acids. CDR1 and CDR2 from the germline V gene are MNHEY and SVGAGI. V shed 0 bases and J shed 13 bases, with 13 bases lying between them. CDR3 amino acids: CASSYSQGPVQFF. Written as DNA, the CDR3 is TGTGCCAGCAGTTACTCCCAGGGGCCAGTACAGTTCTTC.

This clonotype has a handful of counts. The rearrangement joins TRBV5-1 to TRBJ2-1, with 7 bases matching TRBD2. V dropped 4 bases and J dropped 7; count of bases not matched to a gene: 11. From germline, CDR1 is SGHRS and CDR2 YFSETQ. There are 15 residues in the CDR3. CDR3 protein: CASSPLPAGENEQFF. The CDR3 DNA follows: TGCGCCAGCAGCCCCCTACCCGCGGGGGAGAATGAGCAGTTCTTC. The variable domain in full, completed from reference TRBV5-1 and TRBJ2-1, reads KAGVTQTPRYLIKTRGQQVTLSCSPISGHRSVSWYQQTPGQGLQFLFEYFSETQRNKGNFPGRFSGRQFSNSRSEMNVSTLELGDSALYLCASSPLPAGENEQFFGPGTRLTVL.